These T cell receptor beta chains were read from a single sample in a study of T-cell reconstitution after alpha-beta-depleted transplantation in children. TCRdb called the PCR reads again in MiXCR, with one record for every CDR3 protein. Of about 500,000 distinct CDR3 sequences listed, approximately 10% were seen once; the top ten hold 14%. Sample: PBMCs, mostly from graft donor cells, taken 180 days after TCRalphabeta/CD19-depleted stem cell transplant. These receptors were obtained from a female patient aged 2-9 years who had a stem cell transplant for aplastic anemia, so the T cells may come from the graft donor. CDR3s include the opening cysteine and the closing phenylalanine or tryptophan. The order of the fields is clone size, J gene, D gene, V gene, CDR3 DNA, CDR3 protein. D genes are given only for firm matches. The size entry is marked missing in some rows and otherwise reads once, few, many or a size class.

few	TRBJ1-4	-	TRBV5-6	TGTGCCAGCAGCTTTGGACAGCACGAAAAACTGTTTTTT	CASSFGQHEKLFF
-	TRBJ2-2	-	TRBV3-1	TGTGCCAGCAGCCAAGATCATAGGGGCGGGGAGCTGTTTTTT	CASSQDHRGGELFF
many	TRBJ2-1	TRBD2	TRBV27	TGTGCCAGCAGTTCGGGACTAGCGGGTGGCGAGCAGTTCTTC	CASSSGLAGGEQFF
-	TRBJ1-1	-	TRBV5-8	TGTGCCAGCAGCCATTTACCCGGGGACCTGAACACTGAAGCTTTCTTT	CASSHLPGDLNTEAFF
-	TRBJ1-2	TRBD1	TRBV28	TGTGCCAGCAGCCTGCTAGACAGGGGACCTCTTTCGGGGTATGGCTACACCTTC	CASSLLDRGPLSGYGYTF
few	TRBJ2-5	TRBD2	TRBV7-2	TGTGCCAGCAGCCCCCAGGGACTAGCGGAAGAGACCCAGTACTTC	CASSPQGLAEETQYF
-	TRBJ1-5	-	TRBV7-9	TGTGCCAGCAGCTCCCCAGGGTACCCCCAGCATTTT	CASSSPGYPQHF
few	TRBJ2-1	TRBD2	TRBV20-1	TGCAGTGCTAGCCGGCGGGAGGTCAATGAGCAGTTCTTC	CSASRREVNEQFF
-	TRBJ2-1	-	TRBV3-1	TGTGCCAGCAGCCGACTGGCGGATGAGCAGTTCTTC	CASSRLADEQFF
-	TRBJ2-1	-	TRBV29-1	TGCAGCGTTGAAGTGGGCGGTGGTTCATACAATGAGCAGTTCTTC	CSVEVGGGSYNEQFF
-	TRBJ2-1	TRBD1	TRBV9	TGTGCCAGCACCTTAGGGGACAGGGGGCGGAATGAGCAGTTCTTC	CASTLGDRGRNEQFF
few	TRBJ2-5	-	TRBV29-1	TGCAGCGCCCTGATTCTTAAAGGACGGAAAGAGACCCAGTACTTC	CSALILKGRKETQYF
-	TRBJ2-5	-	TRBV5-1	TGCGCCAGCAGCCTTACAGGGTTTACGGGAGAGACCCAGTACTTC	CASSLTGFTGETQYF
-	TRBJ2-3	TRBD1	TRBV9	TGTGCCAGCAGCAACACGGGGACAGGGTTAAGGGATACGCAGTATTTT	CASSNTGTGLRDTQYF
many	TRBJ1-3	-	TRBV15	TGTGCCACCAGCAGATTCAAGGACCGGGCGAACACCATATATTTT	CATSRFKDRANTIYF
many	TRBJ2-7	TRBD2	TRBV5-1	TGCGCCAGCAGCGCCCTAGCGGTCCTCTCCTACGAGCAGTACTTC	CASSALAVLSYEQYF
-	TRBJ1-1	TRBD1	TRBV6-5	TGTGCCAGCAGTTACTCGAGGAGCCAGGGGGCAGGTGGGGCTTTCTTT	CASSYSRSQGAGGAFF
-	TRBJ1-3	-	TRBV28	TGTGCCAGCAGTGGAAACCCCTCTGGAAACACCATATATTTT	CASSGNPSGNTIYF